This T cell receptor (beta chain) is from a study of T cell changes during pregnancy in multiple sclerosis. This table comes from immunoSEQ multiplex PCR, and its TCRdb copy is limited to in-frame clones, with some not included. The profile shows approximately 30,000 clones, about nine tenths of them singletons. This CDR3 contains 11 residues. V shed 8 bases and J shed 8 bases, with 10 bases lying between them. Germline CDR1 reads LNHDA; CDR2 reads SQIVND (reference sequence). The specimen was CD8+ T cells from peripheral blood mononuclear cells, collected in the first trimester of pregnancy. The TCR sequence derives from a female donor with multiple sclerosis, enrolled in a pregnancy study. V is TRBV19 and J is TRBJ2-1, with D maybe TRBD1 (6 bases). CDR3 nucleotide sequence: TGTGCCAGTCAGACAGGTCATGAGCAGTTCTTC. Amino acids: CASQTGHEQFF.